This T cell receptor (beta chain) stems from a study of T cells expressing NK-cell markers. Study at large: In sorted CD3+CD56+NKG2C+, CD3+CD56+NKG2C- and CD3+CD56-NKG2C+ T cells, TCR beta repertoires were obtained.

Overall study findings and caveats: For a handful of donors, the dominant NKG2C+ clonotypes made up about 1.0-8% of their CD8+ T cells. Four donors showed these clonotypes also leading the CD3+CD56-NKG2C+ fraction. Clones of NKG2C+ T cells that had expanded were of unclear HCMV specificity.

TCRdb reprocessed the 5' RACE reads, with one entry per CDR3 protein and no DNA. The sample features some 410,000 distinct CDR3 sequences, with 7.3% in its top ten. For this clonotype: The antigen is unknown.

The V gene's germline CDR1 is DFQATT and CDR2 SNEGSKA (reference sequence). This CDR3 region has 14 residues. This clonotype originated in a woman aged 18 to 75 in good health. Sequencing was done on a sample of blood T cells: a sorted CD56 or NKG2C T cell subset, CD4+ or CD8+ T cells, or bulk PBMC T cells (not recorded which). The chain carries TRBV20-1 and TRBJ1-1. Here the CDR3 reads CSAARPSGGTEAFF.